The entry below describes one TCR beta chain. This sample stems from a study of T cell changes during pregnancy in multiple sclerosis. Data came from immunoSEQ multiplex PCR; TCRdb stores just in-frame clones and leaves some out. The sample lists about 29,000 clones, roughly nine tenths occurring once. Trimming removed 6 bases from V and 2 bases from J, with 14 bases in between. The germline CDR1 and CDR2 sequences are MDHEN and SYDVKM. CDR3 length: 14 amino acids. Sequencing used CD8+ T cells from peripheral blood mononuclear cells, obtained before pregnancy. This TCR was sampled from a female donor with multiple sclerosis, enrolled in a pregnancy study. The chain combines TRBV28 with TRBJ2-7; the D gene is possibly TRBD2 (5 bases). DNA for the CDR3: TGTGCCAGCAGCCTAGTGGAGGCCCCCTACGAGCAGTACTTC. Amino acids: CASSLVEAPYEQYF.